This paragraph covers one T cell receptor beta chain sequence. The target of this receptor is not known. No per-base quality is available; no much larger clone lies one base away. V is clipped by 1 base and J by 1 base, and the sequence between their germline boundaries is 13 bases long. The germline V gene (reference sequence) specifies LNHDA as CDR1 and SQIVND as CDR2. The CDR3 runs 17 residues from the cysteine to the phenylalanine. Kept here is only the CDR3 DNA, which spans 51 bases and is read in frame from base 1. TCRbeta CDR3 regions were amplified from genomic DNA using the immunoSEQ Assay, a bias-controlled multiplex PCR. Concerning the study's data processing: The number of nucleated cells in each sample was estimated by amplification of reference gene primers within the assay. To quantify the absolute abundance of each unique TCRbeta CDR3 rearrangement, sequence reads were collapsed and filtered. For each sample, productive Simpson clonality was calculated as the square root of Simpson's diversity index across productive rearrangements. TCRdb holds this immuneACCESS table with in-frame rearrangements only. Some clones are missing; in checked studies, unresolved V genes explain under half, and the rest has no known cause. V, J and clone size are taken as reported in that table, and D and trimming were inferred from the DNA itself. The sample has a few hundred thousand clones on record, around 85% of them singletons. 3% to 4.5% of the sample rests with the top ten.

In the prospective study, participants were about 18 to 95 years old, resided in about two dozen geographic areas of the United States, and were enrolled through a virtual design. In the prospective study, participants were assigned to cohorts based on the clinical history participants reported in a screening survey and a study questionnaire. In the prospective study, mobile phlebotomists collected whole blood, serum and a nasopharyngeal or oropharyngeal swab from each participant. Participants in the prospective study had the option to provide additional blood draws and questionnaires over a roughly 2-month period. Blood samples from the prospective study were shipped frozen or at room temperature prior to DNA extraction. The data were taken from a study of blood T cell repertoires in COVID-19 (dated by TCRdb to 2018 to 2021). At the level of the whole study: Samples from collaborators originated in the United States, Italy and Spain and spanned both the acute and convalescent phases of COVID-19. The prospective study material was composed of cDNA or gDNA derived from T cells, B-cell-depleted T cells, or PBMCs. The dataset comprised deeply sampled blood TCRbeta repertoires from subjects exposed to, actively infected with, or recovered from COVID-19. A freely available public database, intended as a resource for researchers studying the immune response to SARS-CoV-2, is where the repertoires were released. Samples were obtained from the ongoing ImmuneRACE study (first 160 participants) and from 1,254 subjects provided by 6 global collaborators. Nearly every sample came with metadata listing a de-identified subject ID, COVID-19 status, age in years and sex. HLA class I and class II types, where available, came from metadata supplied by the sample provider rather than from assay-based typing.

Overall study outcomes, separate from this receptor: The quantity of clinical and demographic metadata differed by source and by participant and was supplied without curation.

The clonotype was recovered from a woman aged 40 to 50 with acute COVID-19. The sequence is built from TRBV19 and TRBJ2-2; the D segment could be TRBD2, given 5 matching bases. The source material was PBMCs or T cells enriched from blood (not recorded which). The CDR3 protein: CASSIVTGNMNTGELFF. The DNA sequence is as follows: TGTGCCAGTAGTATAGTGACCGGGAACATGAACACCGGGGAGCTGTTTTTT.